The 30 T cell receptor beta chains in this list originate from one sample, sequenced in a study of T cell responses to AZD1222 COVID-19 vaccine. Here immunoSEQ multiplex PCR was the method, and the copy in TCRdb shows in-frame clones only, minus some. The data hold roughly 160,000 clones, with 85% to 90% observed a single time. The sample was peripheral blood, taken 28 days after the second AZD1222 dose. These receptor sequences come from an adult who received the AZD1222 COVID-19 vaccine.

This clone was observed once. This chain links TRBV9 with TRBJ2-1; 7 nucleotides align to TRBD2. In germline, CDR1 is SGDLS, CDR2 YYNGEE. V was clipped by 2 bases and J by 9 bases; unmatched bases: 5. The CDR3 runs to 13 residues. In DNA, the CDR3 is TGTGCCAGCAGCGTGCCCGGGGGGTCTGAGCAGTTCTTC. This gives the protein CASSVPGGSEQFF.

This clone was picked up one time. This CDR3 is CASSVAGTNTEAFF. CDR3 nucleotides: TGTGCCAGCAGCGTAGCAGGTACGAACACTGAAGCTTTCTTT. The chain is built from TRBV9 and TRBJ1-1, with D uncertain. V was pared by 0 bases and J by 1 base, with 7 bases between. Germline V gene lookup returns CDR1 SGDLS and CDR2 YYNGEE. The CDR3 consists of 14 residues.

A word on this clone: Other DNA sequences in the sample encode the same CDR3. The CDR3 nucleotides read TGTGCCAGCTCACCCGGAAGCTCCTATAATTCACCCCTCCACTTT. Amino acids: CASSPGSSYNSPLHF. The chain couples TRBV18 to TRBJ1-6; no clear D. The germline CDR1 and CDR2 sequences are KGHSH and LQKENI. The CDR3 covers 15 residues. Trimming shortened V by 3 bases and J by 0 bases, and 6 bases separated the two germline ends.

This sequence joins TRBV7-2 and TRBJ1-6; D gene unclear. CDR1 SGHTA and CDR2 FQGNSA come from the germline V gene. The CDR3 is 13 amino acids. With 1 base removed from V and 10 bases from J, the gap between germline ends came to 8 bases. CDR3 sequence (DNA): TGTGCCAGCAGCTTAGTAGGCAAGTCACCCCTCCACTTT. It translates to CASSLVGKSPLHF.

This clone occurred once. This chain uses TRBV5-4 with TRBJ2-6, with D unclear. Germline CDR1 is SGHNT and CDR2 is YYREEE (reference sequence). V lost 0 bases, J lost 4 bases, and 8 bases lay in between. The CDR3 extends over 15 amino acids. Written as DNA, the CDR3 is TGTGCCAGCAGCTTGGAAGGGCGCGGGGCCAACGTCCTGACTTTC. Translated, it gives CASSLEGRGANVLTF.

By proportion, this clone is medium-sized. V usage is TRBV4-1 and J usage is TRBJ1-2; TRBD1 agrees at 8 bases. The CDR3 is made up of 14 amino acids. V trimming: 0 bases; J trimming: 4 bases; junction bases outside the gene matches: 1. CDR1 and CDR2 (germline): MGHRA, YSYEKL. CDR3 DNA sequence: TGCGCCAGCAGCCAAGAGGACAGGGCCTATGGCTACACCTTC. Its protein product is CASSQEDRAYGYTF.

The gene calls are TRBV12-3 or TRBV12-4 and TRBJ1-2; D call uncertain. The CDR3 loop spans 13 amino acids. The V and J ends lost 3 bases and 6 bases respectively, with 11 bases between them. The CDR3 DNA sequence: TGTGCCAGCAGTTTGGGCCAGGTGAATGGCTACACCTTC. This encodes CASSLGQVNGYTF.

V is TRBV7-6 and J is TRBJ2-2, with TRBD1 matching over 12 bases. Unmatched junction bases numbered 8, after V lost 0 bases and J lost 3 bases. The CDR3 runs 19 residues. Per the germline V gene, CDR1 is SGHVS and CDR2 is FNYEAQ. The CDR3 is CASSLAGSGQGADTGELFF. The CDR3 DNA reads TGTGCCAGCAGCTTAGCCGGTTCGGGACAGGGGGCAGACACCGGGGAGCTGTTTTTT.

The CDR3 here is CASSEGGETQYF. The CDR3 coding sequence is TGTGCCAGCAGCGAGGGAGGGGAGACCCAGTACTTC. The V call is TRBV7-7, the J call TRBJ2-5; 7 nucleotides align to TRBD2. CDR1 and CDR2 (germline): SSHAT, FNYEAQ (reference sequence). With V trimmed by 5 bases and J by 5 bases, 2 bases remained unmatched. The CDR3 is made up of 12 amino acids.

The J gene is TRBJ1-5, the V gene TRBV2; TRBD1 aligns across 7 bases. The CDR3 has 16 residues. Germline V lookup: CDR1 SNHLY, CDR2 FYNNEI. The trim removed 3 bases at V and 0 bases at J, leaving 5 bases unmatched. CDR3: CASSDLGQYSNQPQHF. CDR3 nucleotide sequence: TGTGCCAGCAGTGACCTGGGACAGTATAGCAATCAGCCCCAGCATTTT.

The chain has TRBV5-1 and TRBJ1-2, with D unclear. Germline CDR1 is SGHRS and CDR2 is YFSETQ. The V gene lost 4 bases and the J gene lost 8 bases, with 12 bases spanning the gap. The CDR3 sequence is 12 residues long. CDR3 DNA sequence: TGCGCCAGCAGCCCGGAGTCGTCCGGCTACACCTTC. This translates into CASSPESSGYTF.

This chain uses TRBV15 with TRBJ1-5, with D hard to call. Between the trimmed V and J ends, which lost 5 bases and 11 bases, there was a span of 19 bases. The length of the CDR3 is 14 residues. Germline-derived CDR1 and CDR2 are LNHNV and YYDKDF (reference sequence). In DNA form, the CDR3 reads TGTGCCACCAGCCCCCGGGCACAGAATCAAGCCCAGCATTTT. Amino acids: CATSPRAQNQAQHF.

The rearrangement uses TRBV12-5 and TRBJ1-4; D is possibly TRBD1 (6 bases). The germline CDR1 and CDR2 sequences are LGHNT and FRNRAP. V gave up 7 bases and J gave up 6 bases, with 12 bases separating them. The CDR3 runs 13 residues. CDR3 loop: CASAQGHDEKLFF. For the CDR3, the DNA is TGTGCTAGTGCTCAGGGACACGATGAAAAACTGTTTTTT.

This chain links TRBV27 with TRBJ2-7; D is unclear. In germline, CDR1 is MNHEY, CDR2 SMNVEV (reference sequence). Trimming took 3 bases from V and 2 from J, leaving 8 bases between them. The CDR3 runs 13 residues. CDR3 sequence: CASSLGQPYEQYF. The CDR3 nucleotides are TGTGCCAGCAGTTTGGGCCAGCCCTACGAGCAGTACTTC.

This chain uses TRBV14 with TRBJ2-7; 9 bases line up with TRBD2. The V and J ends lost 4 bases and 1 base, in that order; junction bases with no gene match: 8. CDR3 size: 16 residues. In germline, CDR1 is SGHDN, CDR2 FVKESK. CDR3 region: CASSPSGTSRSYEQYF. For the CDR3, the DNA is TGTGCCAGCAGCCCTTCTGGGACTAGCCGTTCCTACGAGCAGTACTTC.

The V and J genes are TRBV6-5 and TRBJ2-7, with TRBD1 matching 8 bases. Germline CDR1 reads MNHEY; CDR2 reads SVGAGI. With 7 bases clipped from V and 2 bases from J, the junction kept 10 bases outside the gene matches. This CDR3 comprises 15 residues. The CDR3 sequence is CASIGHGTGAYEQYF. CDR3 coding DNA: TGTGCCAGCATTGGCCACGGGACAGGAGCCTACGAGCAGTACTTC.

The V gene is TRBV4-3, the J gene TRBJ2-7, with D uncertain. Germline V lookup: CDR1 LGHNA, CDR2 YSLEER. The CDR3 totals 12 residues. Trimming shortened V by 1 base and J by 4 bases, and 5 bases separated the two germline ends. The CDR3 is CASSQGGYEQYF. In nucleotides, the CDR3 is TGCGCCAGCAGCCAAGGGGGTTACGAGCAGTACTTC.

The chain's CDR3 is CSVERQGNYGYTF. Written as DNA, the CDR3 is TGCAGCGTTGAGAGACAGGGGAACTATGGCTACACCTTC. The genes are TRBV29-1 and TRBJ1-2; TRBD1 aligns across 8 bases. The CDR3 has 13 amino acids. The ends lost 3 bases at V and 2 bases at J; junction bases unmatched: 2. Germline V gene data show CDR1 as SQVTM and CDR2 as ANQGSEA.

The rearrangement links TRBV27 to TRBJ1-3; D ambiguous. V was pared by 0 bases and J by 4 bases, with 10 bases between. Germline CDR1 reads MNHEY; CDR2 reads SMNVEV (reference sequence). There are 15 residues in the CDR3. This chain's CDR3 is CASSLSPLGGNTIYF. For the CDR3, the DNA is TGTGCCAGCAGTTTATCGCCTTTGGGAGGAAACACCATATATTTT.

The chain links TRBV14 to TRBJ1-3; D uncertain. Germline CDR1 and CDR2: SGHDN and FVKESK. The CDR3 has 16 residues. Trimming removed 0 bases from V and 0 bases from J, with 9 bases in between. CDR3 loop: CASSQDWPASGNTIYF. CDR3 bases: TGTGCCAGCAGCCAAGATTGGCCAGCCTCTGGAAACACCATATATTTT.

CDR3 in amino acids: CASSTEFSGTEAFF. DNA of the CDR3: TGTGCCAGTAGTACAGAATTCTCAGGCACTGAAGCTTTCTTT. The chain joins TRBV19 to TRBJ1-1; no clear D gene. Germline CDR1 LNHDA, CDR2 SQIVND (reference sequence). CDR3 length equals 14 residues. Trimming took off 4 bases at V and 4 bases at J, with 13 bases between the two ends.

The sample holds one count of this clone. Written as DNA, the CDR3 is TGTGCCAGCAGTTACTCAGGACAGGGGTCCTACGAGCAGTACTTC. As protein: CASSYSGQGSYEQYF. V usage is TRBV6-5 and J usage is TRBJ2-7; 9 nucleotides agree with TRBD1. Germline trimming cut 0 bases from V and 1 base from J; bases unmatched to any gene: 1. CDR1 and CDR2 (germline): MNHEY, SVGAGI. The CDR3 covers 15 residues.

The rearrangement joins TRBV5-1 to TRBJ1-2; the match to TRBD1 covers 7 bases. In germline, CDR1 is SGHRS, CDR2 YFSETQ. This CDR3 is 14 amino acids long. The J segment lost 3 bases and the V segment lost 1 base, leaving 3 bases of the junction unmatched. In nucleotides, the CDR3 is TGCGCCAGCAGCTTGTGGGGGACAGACTATGGCTACACCTTC. Protein product: CASSLWGTDYGYTF.

The chain links TRBV4-2 to TRBJ2-5, with TRBD2 identical over 11 bases. CDR1 and CDR2 from the germline V gene are LGHNA and YNFKEQ. V shed 5 bases and J 4 bases; nucleotides not matched to a gene: 6. The CDR3 has 15 residues. CDR3 in amino acids: CASSSLAGGLETQYF. CDR3 sequence (DNA): TGTGCCAGCAGCTCCCTAGCGGGGGGCCTAGAGACCCAGTACTTC.

V usage is TRBV10-1 and J usage is TRBJ2-7, with D perhaps TRBD1 (6 bases). Per germline, CDR1 WNHNN and CDR2 SYGVQD (reference sequence). Trimming took off 6 bases at V and 3 bases at J, with 12 bases between the two ends. The CDR3 loop spans 13 amino acids. CDR3 coding DNA: TGCGCCAGCAGAAACAGGGAAAGCTACGAGCAGTACTTC. Its protein is CASRNRESYEQYF.

The genes are TRBV9 and TRBJ2-6; D is unclear. Trimming stripped 2 bases from V and 1 base from J, with 13 bases between. CDR1 is SGDLS and CDR2 is YYNGEE in the germline V gene. This CDR3 is 17 amino acids long. CDR3 sequence reads: CASSVRPSNSGANVLTF. The DNA of the CDR3 is TGTGCCAGCAGCGTCCGTCCCTCTAATTCTGGGGCCAACGTCCTGACTTTC.

V is TRBV6-5 and J is TRBJ2-3; D tentatively fits TRBD1 or TRBD2 (5 bases each). The CDR3 has 15 residues. V dropped 6 bases and J dropped 0 bases, with 13 bases sitting between them. The germline CDR1 and CDR2 sequences are MNHEY and SVGAGI. The CDR3 DNA reads TGTGCCAGCAGGAACCGGGACGCAAGCACAGATACGCAGTATTTT. It codes for CASRNRDASTDTQYF.

The chain is built from TRBV30 and TRBJ1-1; D is undetermined. V dropped 5 bases and J dropped 8 bases, with 15 bases sitting between them. CDR3 length equals 12 residues. Germline CDR1 reads GTSNPN; CDR2 reads SVGIG (reference sequence). The CDR3 DNA sequence: TGTGCCTGGGAAGACACCGGCTGGGAAGCTTTCTTT. This codes for CAWEDTGWEAFF.

The chain is built from TRBV5-1 and TRBJ1-4, with D hard to call. Deletions cut 5 bases from V and 6 bases from J, with 14 bases between. Germline CDR1 and CDR2: SGHRS and YFSETQ. This CDR3 contains 14 residues. The CDR3 protein is CASSSAPTDEKLFF. For the CDR3, the DNA is TGCGCCAGCAGTTCTGCTCCGACGGATGAAAAACTGTTTTTT. The whole variable domain, filled in from reference TRBV5-1 and TRBJ1-4, reads KAGVTQTPRYLIKTRGQQVTLSCSPISGHRSVSWYQQTPGQGLQFLFEYFSETQRNKGNFPGRFSGRQFSNSRSEMNVSTLELGDSALYLCASSSAPTDEKLFFGSGTQLSVL.

This clone was detected only once. The J gene is TRBJ1-4, the V gene TRBV30; D unresolved. V gave up 3 bases and J gave up 5 bases, with 4 bases separating them. Germline assignment: CDR1 GTSNPN and CDR2 SVGIG (reference sequence). The CDR3 is 11 amino acids. CDR3 coding DNA: TGTGCCTGGAGCTTAAATGAAAAACTGTTTTTT. This gives the protein CAWSLNEKLFF.